Shown below are 11 T cell receptor beta chains from a single sample sequenced in a study of OX40 agonist ivuxolimab in advanced cancers. Sequencing used immunoSEQ multiplex PCR; TCRdb keeps in-frame clones, though not all of them. This table has about 41,000 clones, around 85% appearing once. Source: CD4+ or CD8+ T cells sorted from blood, taken in a trial of the OX40 agonist ivuxolimab. The receptors were gathered from an adult with an advanced solid tumor such as melanoma, head and neck, liver or kidney cancer.

This chain joins TRBV19 and TRBJ1-3; 7 positions agree with TRBD1. This CDR3 contains 14 residues. Germline assignment: CDR1 LNHDA and CDR2 SQIVND (reference sequence). V lost 3 bases and J lost 5; bases outside the gene matches: 4. The CDR3 here is CASSITGVRNTIYF. The CDR3 nucleotides read TGTGCCAGTAGTATTACAGGGGTGAGAAACACCATATATTTT.

This clone was seen a handful of times. The chain couples TRBV30 to TRBJ1-3; 9 nucleotides agree with TRBD1. Germline lookup yields CDR1 GTSNPN and CDR2 SVGIG (reference sequence). This CDR3 comprises 16 residues. V lost 7 bases and J lost 4; bases outside the gene matches: 14. The CDR3 protein is CASTARGQGFGNTIYF. The CDR3 DNA is TGTGCCTCTACGGCGCGCGGACAGGGGTTCGGAAACACCATATATTTT.

The chain is built from TRBV27 and TRBJ1-1, with 11 bases fitting TRBD1. Germline CDR1 MNHEY, CDR2 SMNVEV (reference sequence). The CDR3 totals 14 residues. V was clipped by 10 bases and J by 6 bases; unmatched bases: 10. The CDR3 here is CATAWTGGVAEAFF. The CDR3 nucleotides read TGTGCCACCGCCTGGACAGGGGGCGTCGCTGAAGCTTTCTTT.

This chain uses TRBV18 with TRBJ2-7; 11 nucleotides match TRBD2. Germline V lookup: CDR1 KGHSH, CDR2 LQKENI. There are 17 residues in the CDR3. The V and J ends lost 5 bases and 1 base, in that order; junction bases with no gene match: 10. CDR3 residues: CASSTQMLAGGSYEQYF. CDR3 DNA sequence: TGTGCCAGCTCAACACAGATGCTAGCGGGAGGTTCCTACGAGCAGTACTTC.

The V and J genes are TRBV15 and TRBJ2-7, with a possible D match to TRBD2 (6 bases). Germline CDR1 and CDR2: LNHNV and YYDKDF (reference sequence). The CDR3 consists of 15 residues. Trimming stripped 1 base from V and 2 bases from J, with 12 bases between. The CDR3 DNA follows: TGTGCCACCAGCAGAGTAAGGGCGGGAACCTACGAGCAGTACTTC. This sequence encodes CATSRVRAGTYEQYF.

CDR3 region: CASRPRGLAFTGELFF. The CDR3 nucleotides are TGTGCCAGCAGACCACGAGGACTAGCTTTCACCGGGGAGCTGTTTTTT. The chain couples TRBV27 to TRBJ2-2; 8 nucleotides agree with TRBD2. V shed 6 bases and J 4 bases; nucleotides not matched to a gene: 10. The CDR3 is made up of 16 amino acids. CDR1 and CDR2 (germline): MNHEY, SMNVEV (reference sequence).

This clone was observed a handful of times. J is TRBJ1-1 and V is TRBV5-1, with D maybe TRBD1 (6 bases). This CDR3 spans 17 amino acids. V was clipped by 0 bases and J by 4 bases, with 19 bases between them. Germline V CDR1 and CDR2: SGHRS, YFSETQ. CDR3 amino acids: CASSLVQGRLASTEAFF. The CDR3 nucleotides read TGCGCCAGCAGCTTGGTGCAGGGGAGGTTGGCGTCCACTGAAGCTTTCTTT.

CDR3 coding DNA: TGTGCCAGCAGTGAATACCTGCGGGAGGGAAGGGAGCAGTACTTC. Translated: CASSEYLREGREQYF. This sequence joins TRBV2 and TRBJ2-7; 9 bases match TRBD2. Germline V gene sequence: CDR1 SNHLY, CDR2 FYNNEI. With V trimmed by 2 bases and J by 7 bases, 9 bases remained unmatched. The CDR3 sequence is 15 residues long.

The genes are TRBV10-3 and TRBJ2-3, with D unclear. The CDR3 is 15 residues long. Germline CDR1 reads ENHRY; CDR2 reads SYGVKD. With 4 bases removed from V and 2 bases from J, the gap between germline ends came to 13 bases. The CDR3 DNA sequence: TGTGCCATCAGTGCGGGTAGTCTCAACACAGATACGCAGTATTTT. This translates into CAISAGSLNTDTQYF.

This rearrangement joins TRBV27 to TRBJ1-6, with D unresolved. This CDR3 has 15 amino acids. V lost 3 bases and J lost 4, with 10 bases in between. Germline-derived CDR1 and CDR2 are MNHEY and SMNVEV (reference sequence). The CDR3, as DNA: TGTGCCAGCAGTTTTTCGTCCAGATATAATTCACCCCTCCACTTT. This translates into CASSFSSRYNSPLHF.

The chain employs TRBV27 and TRBJ1-5; D remains ambiguous. V dropped 8 bases and J dropped 3 bases, with 11 bases sitting between them. The germline gives CDR1 MNHEY, CDR2 SMNVEV (reference sequence). The CDR3 length is 13 residues. The CDR3 here is CASGFNDNQPQHF. CDR3 DNA: TGTGCCAGCGGATTCAACGACAATCAGCCCCAGCATTTT.